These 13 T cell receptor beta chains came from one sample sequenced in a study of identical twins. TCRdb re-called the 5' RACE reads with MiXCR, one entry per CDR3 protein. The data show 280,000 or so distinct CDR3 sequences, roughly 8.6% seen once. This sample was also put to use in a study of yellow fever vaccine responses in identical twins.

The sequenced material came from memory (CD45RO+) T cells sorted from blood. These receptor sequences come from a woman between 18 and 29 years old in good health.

The CDR3, as DNA: TGTGCCACCAGGGGTACCGGGACAGGAGAAGAGACCCAGTACTTC. Amino acid sequence: CATRGTGTGEETQYF. The V call is TRBV19, the J call TRBJ2-5; 8 positions match TRBD1. There are 15 residues in the CDR3. V trimming: 10 bases; J trimming: 3 bases; junction bases outside the gene matches: 13. Germline lookup yields CDR1 LNHDA and CDR2 SQIVND (reference sequence).

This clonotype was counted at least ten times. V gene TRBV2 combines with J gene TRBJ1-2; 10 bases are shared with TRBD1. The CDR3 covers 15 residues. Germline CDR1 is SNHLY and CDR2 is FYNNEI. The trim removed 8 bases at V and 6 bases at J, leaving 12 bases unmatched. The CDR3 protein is CASRAGQGFVNGYTF. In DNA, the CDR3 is TGTGCCAGCCGAGCGGGACAGGGGTTTGTAAATGGCTACACCTTC.

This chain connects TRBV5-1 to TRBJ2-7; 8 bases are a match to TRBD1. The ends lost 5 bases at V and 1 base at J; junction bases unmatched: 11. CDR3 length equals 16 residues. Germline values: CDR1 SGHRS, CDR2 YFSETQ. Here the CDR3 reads CASSLGQGHPSYEQYF. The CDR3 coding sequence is TGCGCCAGCAGTCTCGGACAGGGCCACCCTTCCTACGAGCAGTACTTC.

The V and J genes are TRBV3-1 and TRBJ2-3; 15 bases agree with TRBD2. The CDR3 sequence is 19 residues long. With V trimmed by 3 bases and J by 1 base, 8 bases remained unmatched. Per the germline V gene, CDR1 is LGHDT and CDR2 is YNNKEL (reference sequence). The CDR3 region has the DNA TGTGCCAGCAGCCACCCCGGGACTAGCGGGGGGCAACGCACAGATACGCAGTATTTT. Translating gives CASSHPGTSGGQRTDTQYF.

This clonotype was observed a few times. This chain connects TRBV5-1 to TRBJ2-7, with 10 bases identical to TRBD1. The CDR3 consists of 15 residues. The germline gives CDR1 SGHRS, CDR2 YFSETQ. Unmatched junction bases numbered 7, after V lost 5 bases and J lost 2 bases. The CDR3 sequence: CASRATGGVTYEQYF. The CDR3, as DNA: TGCGCCAGCAGGGCGACAGGGGGCGTAACCTACGAGCAGTACTTC.

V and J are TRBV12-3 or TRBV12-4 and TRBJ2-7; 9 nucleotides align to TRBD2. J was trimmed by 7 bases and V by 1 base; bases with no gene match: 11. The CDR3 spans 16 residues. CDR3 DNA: TGTGCCAGCAGTTTAGGAGCGGGGGGCCCCAATACGGAGCAGTACGTC. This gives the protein CASSLGAGGPNTEQYV.

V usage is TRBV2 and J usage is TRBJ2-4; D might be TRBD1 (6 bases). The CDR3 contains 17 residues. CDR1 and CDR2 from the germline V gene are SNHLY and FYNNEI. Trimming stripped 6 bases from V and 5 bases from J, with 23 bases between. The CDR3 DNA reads TGTGCCAGCAGGGCCAGGGACACCAATTACGTAGAAAACATTCAGTACTTC. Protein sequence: CASRARDTNYVENIQYF.

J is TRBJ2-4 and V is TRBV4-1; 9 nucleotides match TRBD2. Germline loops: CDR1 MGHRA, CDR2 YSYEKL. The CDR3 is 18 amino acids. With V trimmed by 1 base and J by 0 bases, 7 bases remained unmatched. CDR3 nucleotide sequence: TGCGCCAGCAGCCAAGGCGGGGCGGGGGGGCTAGCCAAAAACATTCAGTACTTC. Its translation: CASSQGGAGGLAKNIQYF.

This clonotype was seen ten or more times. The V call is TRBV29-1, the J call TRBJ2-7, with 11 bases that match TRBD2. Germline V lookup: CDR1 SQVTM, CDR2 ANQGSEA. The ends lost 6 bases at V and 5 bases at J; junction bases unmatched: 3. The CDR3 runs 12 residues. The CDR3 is CSVAGLADEQYF. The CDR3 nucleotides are TGCAGCGTCGCGGGACTAGCGGACGAGCAGTACTTC.

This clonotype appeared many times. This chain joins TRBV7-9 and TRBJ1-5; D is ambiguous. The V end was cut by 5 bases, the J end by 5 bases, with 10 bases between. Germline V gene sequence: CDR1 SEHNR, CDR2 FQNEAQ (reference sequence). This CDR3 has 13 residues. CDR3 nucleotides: TGTGCCAGCAGCGGGCAGAATCATCAGCCCCAGCATTTT. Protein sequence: CASSGQNHQPQHF.

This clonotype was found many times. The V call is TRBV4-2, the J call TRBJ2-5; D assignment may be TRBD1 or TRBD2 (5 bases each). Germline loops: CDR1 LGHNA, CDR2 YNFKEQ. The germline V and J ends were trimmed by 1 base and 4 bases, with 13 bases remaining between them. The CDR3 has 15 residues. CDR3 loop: CASSQARGGGETQYF. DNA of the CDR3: TGTGCCAGCAGCCAAGCAAGGGGTGGAGGAGAGACCCAGTACTTC.

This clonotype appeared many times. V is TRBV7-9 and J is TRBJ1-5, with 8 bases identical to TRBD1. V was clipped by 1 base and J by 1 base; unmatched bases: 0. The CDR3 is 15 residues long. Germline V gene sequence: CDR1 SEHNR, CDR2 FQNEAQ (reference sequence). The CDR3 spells CASSLDRGSNQPQHF. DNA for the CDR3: TGTGCCAGCAGCTTAGACAGGGGGAGCAATCAGCCCCAGCATTTT.

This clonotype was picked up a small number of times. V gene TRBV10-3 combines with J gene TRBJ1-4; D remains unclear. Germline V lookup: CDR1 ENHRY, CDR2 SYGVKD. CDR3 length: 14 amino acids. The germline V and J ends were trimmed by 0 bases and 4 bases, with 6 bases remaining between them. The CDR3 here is CAISESSLNEKLFF. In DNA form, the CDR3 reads TGTGCCATCAGTGAGTCGAGCCTTAATGAAAAACTGTTTTTT.